The 10 T cell receptor beta chains reported below all come from one sample, sequenced in a study of metastatic and nonmetastatic thyroid tumors. Through MiXCR, TCRdb re-clonotyped the PCR reads. The data contain tens of thousands of clones, roughly a sixth of them singletons. Thyroid surgery was performed in patients who had received no treatment beforehand. The material sequenced was tumor tissue. The source is a female donor with papillary thyroid cancer or a benign thyroid nodule (not recorded which). Some clones in this sample may be carry-over from other donors' samples.

This clone is labeled as medium-sized. V is TRBV14 and J is TRBJ1-2; the D gene is possibly TRBD1 (6 bases). The CDR3 loop spans 15 amino acids. V lost 1 base to trimming and J lost 8 bases, with 17 bases between them. Germline V gene lookup returns CDR1 SGHDN and CDR2 FVKESK. This chain's CDR3 is CASSQVPGASGGYTF. CDR3 DNA: TGTGCCAGCAGCCAAGTCCCGGGGGCTTCGGGCGGCTACACCTTC.

The chain employs TRBV20-1 and TRBJ2-7; TRBD2 might be the D (6 bases). There are 14 residues in the CDR3. Germline values: CDR1 DFQATT, CDR2 SNEGSKA (reference sequence). Trimming cost V 6 bases and J 0 bases, with 15 bases left between them. This CDR3 reads CSAYEEGPSYEQYF. CDR3 coding DNA: TGCAGTGCCTACGAGGAGGGTCCCTCCTACGAGCAGTACTTC.

This clone was recorded at least ten times. As DNA, the CDR3 is TGTGCCACCGGCGTACCAGCTAACACCGGGGAGCTGTTTTTT. Encoded protein: CATGVPANTGELFF. The rearrangement joins TRBV24-1 to TRBJ2-2; no clear D gene. The CDR3 extends over 14 amino acids. Trimming left V 9 bases short and J 2 bases short, with 12 bases between. The germline V gene has CDR1 KGHDR and CDR2 SFDVKD.

This clone came up many times. The chain uses TRBV3-1 and TRBJ2-2; unclear D gene. Germline assignment: CDR1 LGHDT and CDR2 YNNKEL (reference sequence). The CDR3 loop spans 15 amino acids. V lost 0 bases to trimming and J lost 4 bases, with 9 bases between them. The CDR3 is CASSQDIGPTGELFF. CDR3 sequence (DNA): TGTGCCAGCAGCCAAGACATAGGGCCCACCGGGGAGCTGTTTTTT.

This clone was observed a few times. V usage is TRBV6-1 and J usage is TRBJ2-1; D uncertain. Germline loops: CDR1 MNHNS, CDR2 SASEGT. The CDR3 runs 13 residues. V lost 6 bases, J lost 8 bases, and 14 bases lay in between. The CDR3 protein is CASRGPTGDEQFF. In DNA form, the CDR3 reads TGTGCCAGCAGGGGTCCCACTGGCGATGAGCAGTTCTTC.

This clone was counted between two and nine times. The gene calls are TRBV12-3 or TRBV12-4 and TRBJ2-1, with 12 nucleotides matching TRBD2. Losses at the gene ends were 2 bases for V and 4 bases for J; bases not matched to a gene: 6. This CDR3 has 17 amino acids. The CDR3 loop reads CASSLRTSGAIYNEQFF. In DNA, the CDR3 is TGTGCCAGCAGTTTAAGGACTAGCGGGGCCATTTACAATGAGCAGTTCTTC.

This clone was seen at least ten times. This chain's CDR3 is CSAKGGGTEAFF. The CDR3 coding sequence is TGCAGTGCTAAGGGAGGGGGGACTGAAGCTTTCTTT. The chain has TRBV20-1 and TRBJ1-1; TRBD1 might be the D (6 bases). The CDR3 runs to 12 residues. The germline V and J ends were trimmed by 4 bases and 5 bases, with 11 bases remaining between them. Germline loops: CDR1 DFQATT, CDR2 SNEGSKA (reference sequence).

This clone was counted many times. The CDR3 spells CASSLIMTGTYEQYF. As DNA, the CDR3 is TGCGCCAGCAGCTTGATCATGACAGGGACCTACGAGCAGTACTTC. The chain recombines TRBV5-1 with TRBJ2-7, with TRBD1 matching 7 bases. CDR3 size: 15 residues. Germline lookup yields CDR1 SGHRS and CDR2 YFSETQ. The junction had 6 bases not matched to a gene; V was cut back by 1 base and J by 2 bases.

The chain has TRBV7-9 and TRBJ1-2; D is unclear. The CDR3 is 15 residues long. Per the germline V gene, CDR1 is SEHNR and CDR2 is FQNEAQ (reference sequence). Trimming stripped 1 base from V and 4 bases from J, with 13 bases between. DNA for the CDR3: TGTGCCAGCAGCTTAGGGCCCCGGGAGGGCTATGGCTACACCTTC. Protein: CASSLGPREGYGYTF.

This clone showed up just a few times. This may come from a read error, since a much larger clone is one base off. The chain links TRBV6-5 to TRBJ1-5, with 7 bases that match TRBD1. CDR1 is MNHEY, CDR2 SVGAGI, per germline. CDR3 length equals 15 residues. The trim removed 4 bases at V and 3 bases at J, leaving 6 bases unmatched. The CDR3 bases are TGTGCCAGCAGTTTCGAAGGGGGCGACAATCAGCCCCAGCATTTT. Translation: CASSFEGGDNQPQHF.